This T cell receptor beta chain originates from a study of T cell repertoires in cytomegalovirus infection. The overall study: CMV epitopes, recently identified HLA-C-restricted and well-studied HLA-B-restricted, were used.

TCRdb independently ran MiXCR on the reads; one entry per CDR3 protein. The table shows about 470,000 distinct CDR3 sequences, with about 42% occurring only once. A remark on this clonotype: The antigen is not known.

The germline V gene encodes CDR1 MNHEY and CDR2 SVGAGI. The CDR3 totals 15 residues. The V gene lost 2 bases and the J gene lost 4 bases, with 14 bases spanning the gap. This sample comprised cultured PBMCs, obtained from culture after CMV antigen stimulation. The V call is TRBV6-5, the J call TRBJ1-1, with D maybe TRBD1 (5 bases). The source of this sequence is a human donor in good health (CMV status not recorded). Some clones in this sample may be carry-over from other donors' samples. CDR3 residues: CASSYNRKEGTEAFF. In nucleotides, the CDR3 is TGTGCCAGCAGTTACAACAGGAAGGAAGGCACTGAAGCTTTCTTT.